This T cell receptor (beta chain) was obtained from a study of blood T cells in healthy people across ages. For the second PCR, which ran for 7 to 11 cycles, a sample-barcoded 5' primer and a J-beta primer mix were used. A template-switch adaptor containing 12 random nucleotides labeled each cDNA molecule. MiXCR, applied by TCRdb to the 5' RACE reads, yields one record per CDR3 protein. The data show roughly 790,000 distinct CDR3 sequences, 40% to 45% seen once. Samples had at least 6.5 million PBMCs isolated from them. V lost 3 bases to trimming and J lost 11 bases, with 18 bases between them. This CDR3 spans 14 amino acids. The germline gives CDR1 KGHDR, CDR2 SFDVKD. Worth noting for this clonotype: No antigen is known for it.

Overall study findings and caveats: Roughly linear age-related decline in beta diversity appeared, significant by age 40.

The gene calls are TRBV24-1 and TRBJ2-5, with D perhaps given as TRBD1 or TRBD2 (5 bases each). This clonotype originated in a woman aged 60 to 75 in good health. Sequencing input: blood. The CDR3 DNA follows: TGTGCCACCAGTGATCCGGGACGGTACAATGAGCAGTACTTC. This codes for CATSDPGRYNEQYF.